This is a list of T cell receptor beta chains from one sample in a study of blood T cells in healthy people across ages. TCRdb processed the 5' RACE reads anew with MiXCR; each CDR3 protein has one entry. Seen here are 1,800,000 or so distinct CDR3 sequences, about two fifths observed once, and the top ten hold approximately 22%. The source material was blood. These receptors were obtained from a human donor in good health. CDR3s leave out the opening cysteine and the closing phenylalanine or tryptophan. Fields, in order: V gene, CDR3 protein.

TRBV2 ASSDYGGRGETQY
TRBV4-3 ASSQEIRTPGTDTQY
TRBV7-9 ASSTNMNTGELF
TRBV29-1 SVEDPTNYGYT
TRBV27 ASTTNGESNYGYT
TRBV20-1 SARDLWGGQNEQF
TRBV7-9 ASSLDFVDYT
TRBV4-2 ASSQDVGGGPTDTQY
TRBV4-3 ASSQDIIEDTDTQY
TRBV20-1 SAREVEDTQY
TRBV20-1 SASPGDTEAF
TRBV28 ASSLTRTRDARGDEQY
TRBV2 ASNVREAF
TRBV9 ASSVTEVWNSPLH
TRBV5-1 ASSLTLGTDTDTQY
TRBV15 ATSREVGADTQY
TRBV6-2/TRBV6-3 ASSYGGQNGYT
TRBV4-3 ASSQDPASGANVLT
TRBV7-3 ASSLTAGGRATQY
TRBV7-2 ASSLLPEQNYGYT
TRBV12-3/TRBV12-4 ASTDVTLPYGYT
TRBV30 AWRNPAQGGGYT
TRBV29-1 SAVNRGRGEKLF
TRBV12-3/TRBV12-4 ASFHTGELF
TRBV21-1 ASSKLPRVLPGANVLT
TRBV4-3 ASSQDLWGSTDTQY
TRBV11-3 ASSRGTEAGELF
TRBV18 ASSPAGIKAF
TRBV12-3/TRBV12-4 ASSFQGYNTGELF
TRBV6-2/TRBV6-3 ASSYRRGEQF
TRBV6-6 ASSYGGSQETQY
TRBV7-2 ASSFSTGQFCT
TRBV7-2 ASSLVGAYEQY
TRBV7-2 ASSFSIPNEKLF
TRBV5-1 ASSLGQGARTEAF
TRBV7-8 ASSGRDRGLYNEQF
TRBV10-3 ARSPGAGETQY
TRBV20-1 SATRSAEAF
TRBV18 ASSPLTGPTLTDTQY
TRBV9 ASSVSSSSYEQY
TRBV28 ASTTPPYKTREVSSPLH
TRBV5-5 ASSFVGRPGGEQF
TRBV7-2 ASSLGQAEGTDTQY
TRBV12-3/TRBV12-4 ASKWEDTQY
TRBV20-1 SAGSKRDTQY
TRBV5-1 ASSLVGGDFYGYT
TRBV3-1 ASSPKSRQGLWETQY